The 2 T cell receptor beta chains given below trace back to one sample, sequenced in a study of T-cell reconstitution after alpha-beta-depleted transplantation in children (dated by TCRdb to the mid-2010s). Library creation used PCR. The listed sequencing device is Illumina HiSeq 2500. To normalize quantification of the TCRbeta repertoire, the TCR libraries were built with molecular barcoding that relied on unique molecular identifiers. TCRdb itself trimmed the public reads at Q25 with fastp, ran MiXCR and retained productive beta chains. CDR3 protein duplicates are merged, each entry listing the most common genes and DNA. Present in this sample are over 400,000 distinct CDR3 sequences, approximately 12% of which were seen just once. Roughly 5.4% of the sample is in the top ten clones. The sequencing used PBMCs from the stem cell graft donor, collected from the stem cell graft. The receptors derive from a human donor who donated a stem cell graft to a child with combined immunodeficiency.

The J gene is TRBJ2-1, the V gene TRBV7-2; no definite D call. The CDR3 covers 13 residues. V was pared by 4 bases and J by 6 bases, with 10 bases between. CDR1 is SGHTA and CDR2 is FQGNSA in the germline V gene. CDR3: CASSSQRGNEQFF. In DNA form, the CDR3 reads TGTGCCAGCAGCTCCCAACGAGGCAATGAGCAGTTCTTC.

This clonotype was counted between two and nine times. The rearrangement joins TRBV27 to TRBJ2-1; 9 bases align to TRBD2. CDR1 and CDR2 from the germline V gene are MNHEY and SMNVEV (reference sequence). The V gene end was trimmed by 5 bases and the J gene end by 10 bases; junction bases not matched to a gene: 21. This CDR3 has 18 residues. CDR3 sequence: CASSPLLAGSIPLGEQFF. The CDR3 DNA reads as TGTGCCAGCAGTCCCCTTCTAGCGGGAAGTATCCCCCTAGGGGAGCAGTTCTTC.